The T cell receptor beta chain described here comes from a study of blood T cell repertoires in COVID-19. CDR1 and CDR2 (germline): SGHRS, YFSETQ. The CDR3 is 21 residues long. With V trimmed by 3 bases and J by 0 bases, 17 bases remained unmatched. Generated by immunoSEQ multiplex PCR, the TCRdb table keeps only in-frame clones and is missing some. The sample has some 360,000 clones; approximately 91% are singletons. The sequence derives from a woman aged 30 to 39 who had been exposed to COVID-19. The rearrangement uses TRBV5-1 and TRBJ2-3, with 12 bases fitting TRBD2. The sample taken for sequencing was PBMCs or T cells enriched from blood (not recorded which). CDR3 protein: CASSSRVGTSGLRTSTDTQYF. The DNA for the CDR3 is TGCGCCAGCAGCTCCCGTGTGGGGACTAGCGGGCTCCGTACTAGCACAGATACGCAGTATTTT.